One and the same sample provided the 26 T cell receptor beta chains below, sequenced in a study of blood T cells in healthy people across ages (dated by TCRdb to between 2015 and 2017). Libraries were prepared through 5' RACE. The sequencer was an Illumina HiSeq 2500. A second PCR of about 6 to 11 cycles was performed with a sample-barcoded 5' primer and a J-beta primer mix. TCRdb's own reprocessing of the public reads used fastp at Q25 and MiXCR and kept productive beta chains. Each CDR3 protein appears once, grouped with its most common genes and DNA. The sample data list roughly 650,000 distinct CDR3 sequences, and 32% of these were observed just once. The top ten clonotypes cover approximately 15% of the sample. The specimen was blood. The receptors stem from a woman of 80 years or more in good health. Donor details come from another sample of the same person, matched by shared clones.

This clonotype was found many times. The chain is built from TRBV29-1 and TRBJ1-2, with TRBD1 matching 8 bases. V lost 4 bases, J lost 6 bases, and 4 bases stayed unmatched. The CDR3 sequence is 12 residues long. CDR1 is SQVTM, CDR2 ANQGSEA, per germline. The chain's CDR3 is CSVADRGHGYTF. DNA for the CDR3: TGCAGCGTTGCTGACAGGGGCCATGGCTACACCTTC.

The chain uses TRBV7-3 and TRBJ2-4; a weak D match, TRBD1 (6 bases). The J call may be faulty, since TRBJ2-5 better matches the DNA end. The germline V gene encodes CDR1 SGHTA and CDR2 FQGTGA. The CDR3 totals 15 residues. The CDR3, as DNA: TGTGCCAGCAGCCCGGGACAAACTGAGGGAGAGACCCAGTACTTC. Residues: CASSPGQTEGETQYF.

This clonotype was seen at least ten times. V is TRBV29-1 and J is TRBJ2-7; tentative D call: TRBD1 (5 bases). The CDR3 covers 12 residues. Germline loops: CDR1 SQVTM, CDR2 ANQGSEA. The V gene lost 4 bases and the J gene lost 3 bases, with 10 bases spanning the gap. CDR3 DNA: TGCAGCGTTGGTAGACAGAACTACGAGCAGTACTTC. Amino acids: CSVGRQNYEQYF.

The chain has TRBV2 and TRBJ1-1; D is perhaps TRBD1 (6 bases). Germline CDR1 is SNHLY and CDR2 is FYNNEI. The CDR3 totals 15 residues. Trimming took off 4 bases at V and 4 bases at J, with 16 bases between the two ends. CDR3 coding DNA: TGTGCCAGCAGTGGGGGGGCCCTGAGGGCCACTGAAGCTTTCTTT. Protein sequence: CASSGGALRATEAFF.

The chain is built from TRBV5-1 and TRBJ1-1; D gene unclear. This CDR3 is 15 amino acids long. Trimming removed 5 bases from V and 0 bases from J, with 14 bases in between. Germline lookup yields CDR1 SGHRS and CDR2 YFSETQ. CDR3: CASRRTGFMNTEAFF. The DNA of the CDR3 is TGCGCCAGCAGGAGGACGGGATTCATGAACACTGAAGCTTTCTTT.

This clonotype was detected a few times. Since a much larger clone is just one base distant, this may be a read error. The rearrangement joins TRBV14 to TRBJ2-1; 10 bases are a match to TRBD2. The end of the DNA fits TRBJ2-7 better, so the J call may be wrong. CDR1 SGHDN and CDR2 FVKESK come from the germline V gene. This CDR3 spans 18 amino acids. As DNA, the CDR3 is TGTGCCAGCAGCCAAGCTCTAGCGGGGGTCCCCTCCTACAATGAGCAGTACTTC. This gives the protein CASSQALAGVPSYNEQYF.

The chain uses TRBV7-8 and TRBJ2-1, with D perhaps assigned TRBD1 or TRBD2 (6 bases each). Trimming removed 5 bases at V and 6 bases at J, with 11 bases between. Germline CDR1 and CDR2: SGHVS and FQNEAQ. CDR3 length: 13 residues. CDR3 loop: CASSTKGGNEQFF. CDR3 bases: TGTGCCAGCAGCACAAAGGGGGGCAATGAGCAGTTCTTC.

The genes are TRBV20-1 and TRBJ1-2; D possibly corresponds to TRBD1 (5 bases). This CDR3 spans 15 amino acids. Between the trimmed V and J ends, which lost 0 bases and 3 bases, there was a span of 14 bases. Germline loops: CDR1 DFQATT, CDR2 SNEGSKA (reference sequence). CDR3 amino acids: CSARDSGGWDYGYTF. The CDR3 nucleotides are TGCAGTGCTAGAGATAGTGGGGGTTGGGACTATGGCTACACCTTC.

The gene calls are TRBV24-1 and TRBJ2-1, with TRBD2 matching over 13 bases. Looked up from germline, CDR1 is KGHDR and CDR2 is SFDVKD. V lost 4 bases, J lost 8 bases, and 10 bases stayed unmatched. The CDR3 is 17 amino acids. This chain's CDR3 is CATSEGLAGVLIDEQFF. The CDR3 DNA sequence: TGTGCCACCAGTGAAGGACTAGCGGGAGTTCTCATCGATGAGCAGTTCTTC.

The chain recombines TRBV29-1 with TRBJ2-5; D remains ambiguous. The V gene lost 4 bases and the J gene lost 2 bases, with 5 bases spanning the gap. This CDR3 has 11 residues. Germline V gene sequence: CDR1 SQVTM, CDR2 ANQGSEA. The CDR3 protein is CSVGRQETQYF. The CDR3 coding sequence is TGCAGCGTTGGCAGGCAAGAGACCCAGTACTTC.

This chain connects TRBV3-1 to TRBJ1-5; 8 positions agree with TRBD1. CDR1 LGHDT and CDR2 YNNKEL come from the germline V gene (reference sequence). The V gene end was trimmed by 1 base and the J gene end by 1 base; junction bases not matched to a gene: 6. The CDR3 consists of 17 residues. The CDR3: CASSQGTGGVSNQPQHF. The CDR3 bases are TGTGCCAGCAGCCAAGGAACAGGGGGTGTGAGCAATCAGCCCCAGCATTTT.

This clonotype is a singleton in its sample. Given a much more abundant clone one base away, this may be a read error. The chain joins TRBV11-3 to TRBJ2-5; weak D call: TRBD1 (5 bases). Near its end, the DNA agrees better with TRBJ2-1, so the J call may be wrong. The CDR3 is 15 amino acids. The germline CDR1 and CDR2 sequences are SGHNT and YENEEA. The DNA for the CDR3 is TGTGCCAGCAGCTTAGGGACAACATCACAAGAGACCCAGTTCTTC. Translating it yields CASSLGTTSQETQFF.

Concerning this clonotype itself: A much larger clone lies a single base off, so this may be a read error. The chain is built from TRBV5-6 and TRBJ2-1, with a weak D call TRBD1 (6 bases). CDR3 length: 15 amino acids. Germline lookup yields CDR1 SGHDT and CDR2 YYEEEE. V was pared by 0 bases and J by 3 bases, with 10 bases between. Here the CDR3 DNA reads TGTGCCAGCAGCTTGGACAGGGCGGTCTACAATGAGCAGTTCTTC. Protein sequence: CASSLDRAVYNEQFF. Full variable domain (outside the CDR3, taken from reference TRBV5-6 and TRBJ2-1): DAGVTQSPTHLIKTRGQQVTLRCSPKSGHDTVSWYQQALGQGPQFIFQYYEEEERQRGNFPDRFSGHQFPNYSSELNVNALLLGDSALYLCASSLDRAVYNEQFFGPGTRLTVL.

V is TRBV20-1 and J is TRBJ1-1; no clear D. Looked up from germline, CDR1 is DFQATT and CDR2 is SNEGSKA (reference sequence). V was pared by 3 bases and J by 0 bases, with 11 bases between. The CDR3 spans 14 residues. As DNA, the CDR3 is TGCAGTGCTAGCTGGCTCAGAATGAACACTGAAGCTTTCTTT. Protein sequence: CSASWLRMNTEAFF.

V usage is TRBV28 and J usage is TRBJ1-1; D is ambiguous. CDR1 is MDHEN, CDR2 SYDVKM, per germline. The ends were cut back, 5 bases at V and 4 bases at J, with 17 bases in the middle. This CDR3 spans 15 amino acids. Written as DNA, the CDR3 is TGTGCCAGCAGTGAGGACGTGAGAAGGGCCACTGAAGCTTTCTTT. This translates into CASSEDVRRATEAFF.

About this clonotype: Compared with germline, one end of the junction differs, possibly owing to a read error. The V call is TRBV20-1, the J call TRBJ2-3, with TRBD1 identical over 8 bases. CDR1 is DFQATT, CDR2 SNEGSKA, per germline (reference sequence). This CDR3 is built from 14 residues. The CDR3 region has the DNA TGCGGTGCTATGGGCAGGGGGCAAACAGATACGCAGTATTTT. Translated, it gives CGAMGRGQTDTQYF.

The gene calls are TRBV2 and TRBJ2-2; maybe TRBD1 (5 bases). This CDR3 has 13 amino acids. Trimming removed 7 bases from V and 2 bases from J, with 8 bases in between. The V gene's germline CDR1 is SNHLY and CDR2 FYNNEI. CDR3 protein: CASTRVNTGELFF. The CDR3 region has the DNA TGTGCCAGCACCAGGGTAAACACCGGGGAGCTGTTTTTT.

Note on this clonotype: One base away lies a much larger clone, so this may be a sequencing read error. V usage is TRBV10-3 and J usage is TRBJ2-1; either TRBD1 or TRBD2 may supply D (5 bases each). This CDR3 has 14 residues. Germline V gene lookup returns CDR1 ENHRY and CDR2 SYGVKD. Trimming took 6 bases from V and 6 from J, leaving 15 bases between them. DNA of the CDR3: TGTGCCATCAGGGGGGACGGAGACTGCAATGAGCAGTTCTTC. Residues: CAIRGDGDCNEQFF.

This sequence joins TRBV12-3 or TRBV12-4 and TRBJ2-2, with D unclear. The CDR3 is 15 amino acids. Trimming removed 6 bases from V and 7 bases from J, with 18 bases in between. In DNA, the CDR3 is TGTGCCAGCAGCTCGTGGGTGGTAGAGCTCGGGGAGCTGTTTTTT. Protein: CASSSWVVELGELFF.

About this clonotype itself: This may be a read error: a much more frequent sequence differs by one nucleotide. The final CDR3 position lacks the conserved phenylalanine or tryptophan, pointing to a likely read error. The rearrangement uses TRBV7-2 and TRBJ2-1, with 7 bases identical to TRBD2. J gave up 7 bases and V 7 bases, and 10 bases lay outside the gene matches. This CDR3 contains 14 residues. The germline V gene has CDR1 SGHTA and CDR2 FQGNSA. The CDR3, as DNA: TGTGCCAGCATGGGAGGGGCAGGGAGGAATGAGCAGTTCTAC. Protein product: CASMGGAGRNEQFY.

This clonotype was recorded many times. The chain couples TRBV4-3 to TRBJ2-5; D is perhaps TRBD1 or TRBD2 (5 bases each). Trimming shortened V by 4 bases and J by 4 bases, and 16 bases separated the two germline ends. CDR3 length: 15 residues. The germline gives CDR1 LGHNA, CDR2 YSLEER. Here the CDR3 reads CASSLSRDLGETQYF. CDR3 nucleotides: TGCGCCAGCAGCCTCAGCCGGGACCTGGGAGAGACCCAGTACTTC.

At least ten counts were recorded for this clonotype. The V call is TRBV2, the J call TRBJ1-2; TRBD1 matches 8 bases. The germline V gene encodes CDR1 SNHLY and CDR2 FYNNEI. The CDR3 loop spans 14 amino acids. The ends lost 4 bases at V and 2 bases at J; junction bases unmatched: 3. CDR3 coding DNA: TGTGCCAGCAGTGGCGGACAGGGAAACTATGGCTACACCTTC. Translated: CASSGGQGNYGYTF. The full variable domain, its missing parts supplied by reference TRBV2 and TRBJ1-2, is EPEVTQTPSHQVTQMGQEVILRCVPISNHLYFYWYRQILGQKVEFLVSFYNNEISEKSEIFDDQFSVERPDGSNFTLKIRSTKLEDSAMYFCASSGGQGNYGYTFGSGTRLTVV.

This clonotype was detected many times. This CDR3 is CASSRTPTGRAYNEQFF. The CDR3 DNA reads as TGTGCCAGCAGCCGCACCCCGACAGGGAGGGCCTACAATGAGCAGTTCTTC. The chain recombines TRBV7-9 with TRBJ2-1, with D perhaps assigned TRBD1 or TRBD2 (7 bases each). CDR3 length equals 17 residues. The germline CDR1 and CDR2 sequences are SEHNR and FQNEAQ (reference sequence). V was pared by 5 bases and J by 2 bases, with 19 bases between.

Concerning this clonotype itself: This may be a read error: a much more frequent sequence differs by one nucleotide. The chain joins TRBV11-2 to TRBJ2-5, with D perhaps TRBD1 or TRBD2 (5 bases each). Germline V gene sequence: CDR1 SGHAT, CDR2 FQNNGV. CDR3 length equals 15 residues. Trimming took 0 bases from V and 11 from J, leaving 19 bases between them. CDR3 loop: CASSLEGRGVNEQYF. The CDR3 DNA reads TGTGCCAGCAGCTTAGAAGGTCGAGGGGTCAATGAGCAGTACTTC.

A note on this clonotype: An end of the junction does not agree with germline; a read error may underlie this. CDR3 in amino acids: CASSLDPGARGEKRFF. CDR3 DNA sequence: TGTGCCAGCAGCTTAGATCCGGGGGCGCGGGGAGAAAAACGGTTTTTT. The rearrangement uses TRBV11-2 and TRBJ1-4, with D possibly matching TRBD1 (6 bases). This CDR3 comprises 16 residues. Germline CDR1 reads SGHAT; CDR2 reads FQNNGV.

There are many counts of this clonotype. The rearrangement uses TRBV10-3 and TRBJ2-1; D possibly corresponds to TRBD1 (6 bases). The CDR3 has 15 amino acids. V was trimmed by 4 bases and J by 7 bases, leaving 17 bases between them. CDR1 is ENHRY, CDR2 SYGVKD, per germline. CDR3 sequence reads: CAISGRGKVVNEQFF. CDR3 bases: TGTGCCATCAGTGGCAGGGGCAAAGTAGTAAATGAGCAGTTCTTC.